This is a list of T cell receptor beta chains from one sample in a study of T-cell reconstitution after alpha-beta-depleted transplantation in children. TCRdb re-derived calls from the PCR reads in MiXCR, one entry per CDR3 protein. The profile shows roughly 610,000 distinct CDR3 sequences, about 10% of them singletons. The material sequenced was PBMCs from the stem cell graft donor, taken from the stem cell graft. The receptors were gathered from a human donor who donated a stem cell graft to a child with acute myeloid leukemia. CDR3s include the opening cysteine and the closing phenylalanine or tryptophan. D genes are given only for firm matches. Clone size appears in some rows only: once, few, many, or a class for an expanded clone.

cdr3_aa cdr3_nt j_call clone_size d_call v_call
CASSLMMNTGELFF TGTGCCAGCAGCTTAATGATGAACACCGGGGAGCTGTTTTTT TRBJ2-2 few - TRBV11-2
CASSFGGAAYEQYF TGTGCCAGCAGCTTTGGGGGGGCCGCCTACGAGCAGTACTTC TRBJ2-7 many - TRBV7-9
CASSRSSPLHF TGTGCCAGCAGCCGATCTTCACCCCTCCACTTT TRBJ1-6 many - TRBV21-1
CASSPGTGSQETQYF TGTGCCAGCAGCCCGGGGACAGGCAGCCAAGAGACCCAGTACTTC TRBJ2-5 many TRBD1 TRBV7-9
CSVETGANVLTF TGCAGTGTAGAAACTGGGGCCAACGTCCTGACTTTC TRBJ2-6 few - TRBV20-1
CASSNTGPSGANVLTF TGTGCCAGCTCCAACACAGGGCCCTCTGGGGCCAACGTCCTGACTTTC TRBJ2-6 many - TRBV2
CASSQGLAGGSRSDTQYF TGTGCCAGCAGCCAAGGGTTAGCGGGAGGCTCCCGGTCAGATACGCAGTATTTT TRBJ2-3 - TRBD2 TRBV3-1
CASSKDSYSNQPQHF TGTGCCAGCAGCAAGGACAGTTATAGCAATCAGCCCCAGCATTTT TRBJ1-5 many - TRBV9
CSVNDREASFF TGCAGCGTGAACGACAGGGAAGCATCTTTCTTT TRBJ1-1 many TRBD1 TRBV29-1
CASSLDNGYYYGYTF TGTGCCAGCAGCTTAGATAACGGATACTACTATGGCTACACCTTC TRBJ1-2 many - TRBV7-9
CASSLDRTYCYTF TGTGCCAGCAGCTTGGACAGGACCTATTGCTACACCTTC TRBJ1-2 - TRBD1 TRBV7-3
CASSSELGFVNEQFF TGTGCCAGCAGCTCCGAACTAGGGTTCGTTAATGAGCAGTTCTTC TRBJ2-1 - - TRBV7-2
CASSGLTSGYRDTQYF TGTGCCAGCAGCGGGCTGACTAGCGGGTATAGAGATACGCAGTATTTT TRBJ2-3 - TRBD2 TRBV6-2/TRBV6-3
CASSYRGAVSPGYTF TGTGCCAGCAGTTACCGGGGGGCCGTTAGTCCTGGCTACACCTTC TRBJ1-2 few - TRBV6-5
CSVEDGRASTDTQYF TGCAGCGTTGAAGACGGGCGAGCTAGCACAGATACGCAGTATTTT TRBJ2-3 few - TRBV29-1
CASSELILAKNIQYF TGTGCCAGCAGTGAACTGATACTAGCCAAAAACATTCAGTACTTC TRBJ2-4 many - TRBV2
CASSSSRSSGANVLTF TGTGCCAGCAGCTCATCGCGGAGCTCTGGGGCCAACGTCCTGACTTTC TRBJ2-6 - - TRBV7-9
CSARVTSGGGSYNEQFF TGCAGTGCTAGAGTGACTAGCGGAGGGGGCTCCTACAATGAGCAGTTCTTC TRBJ2-1 - TRBD2 TRBV20-1
CAWKSRLTYNEQFF TGTGCCTGGAAGTCCAGGCTTACTTACAATGAGCAGTTCTTC TRBJ2-1 - - TRBV30
CASSGGQGNNEQFF TGCGCCAGCAGCGGGGGACAGGGAAACAATGAGCAGTTCTTC TRBJ2-1 - TRBD1 TRBV5-1
CASSLGWGLAKNIQYF TGTGCCAGCAGCCTAGGTTGGGGACTAGCCAAAAACATTCAGTACTTC TRBJ2-4 - - TRBV7-2
CASSLYGDEQYF TGTGCCAGCAGTTTATACGGCGACGAGCAGTACTTC TRBJ2-7 few - TRBV27
CAVRGGSETEAFF TGTGCCGTCAGGGGGGGCTCGGAAACTGAAGCTTTCTTT TRBJ1-1 - TRBD1 TRBV3-1
CATRLAGDTGELFF TGTGCCACCAGACTAGCGGGGGACACCGGGGAGCTGTTTTTT TRBJ2-2 few TRBD2 TRBV24-1
CSVAPDTQNTEAFF TGCAGCGTTGCCCCAGACACGCAGAACACTGAAGCTTTCTTT TRBJ1-1 many - TRBV29-1
CSARASEASSYNEQFF TGCAGTGCTAGAGCCTCAGAAGCTTCTTCCTACAATGAGCAGTTCTTC TRBJ2-1 few - TRBV20-1
CASSLGGAGMGYEQYF TGCGCCAGCAGCCTGGGAGGAGCAGGGATGGGATACGAGCAGTACTTC TRBJ2-7 few - TRBV4-1
CASKHSGSCCEQYF TGTGCCAGCAAGCATAGCGGGAGTTGTTGCGAGCAGTACTTC TRBJ2-7 few - TRBV21-1
CASTLTGSSGELFF TGTGCCAGCACCCTAACGGGGTCTAGCGGGGAGCTGTTTTTT TRBJ2-2 - - TRBV12-3/TRBV12-4
CASSLPGQQETQYF TGTGCCAGCAGTCTCCCGGGACAGCAAGAGACCCAGTACTTC TRBJ2-5 many TRBD1 TRBV27
CASSQDRGGSSTKNIQYF TGCGCCAGCAGCCAAGATCGGGGAGGGAGTTCGACCAAAAACATTCAGTACTTC TRBJ2-4 many TRBD2 TRBV4-3
CSVLGQGSYNEQFF TGCAGCGTCCTTGGACAGGGCTCCTACAATGAGCAGTTCTTC TRBJ2-1 many TRBD1 TRBV29-1
CASSPSSGTDTQYF TGTGCCAGCTCACCATCCTCGGGCACAGATACGCAGTATTTT TRBJ2-3 - - TRBV18
CASSLDPGKLETQYF TGTGCCAGCAGTTTAGACCCAGGGAAATTGGAGACCCAGTACTTC TRBJ2-5 - - TRBV28
CASSLAPNYGYTF TGCGCCAGCAGCTTGGCACCTAACTATGGCTACACCTTC TRBJ1-2 - - TRBV5-1
CASSFQGGLSGANVLTF TGTGCCAGCAGCTTTCAGGGGGGTCTCTCTGGGGCCAACGTCCTGACTTTC TRBJ2-6 - - TRBV7-9
CACRRRSSYEQYF TGTGCCTGCCGACGGCGGAGCTCCTACGAGCAGTACTTC TRBJ2-7 few - TRBV30
CSARVPGHNEKLFF TGCAGTGCTAGAGTCCCGGGGCACAATGAAAAACTGTTTTTT TRBJ1-4 - - TRBV20-1
CSAWLAIAGELFF TGCAGTGCTTGGCTAGCGATCGCCGGGGAGCTGTTTTTT TRBJ2-2 - - TRBV20-1
CAITGDTASYEQYF TGTGCCATCACCGGAGACACCGCCTCCTACGAGCAGTACTTC TRBJ2-7 few - TRBV10-3
CSVVGTSGSLNTGELFF TGCAGCGTTGTTGGGACTAGCGGGAGTTTGAACACCGGGGAGCTGTTTTTT TRBJ2-2 few TRBD2 TRBV29-1
CASSLGGRDSYGYTF TGCGCCAGCAGCTTGGGTGGCAGGGATTCCTATGGCTACACCTTC TRBJ1-2 few - TRBV5-1
CASSPTGFREKLFF TGCGCCAGCAGCCCTACAGGGTTCCGGGAAAAACTGTTTTTT TRBJ1-4 few - TRBV5-1
CASSDHGGATEAFF TGTGCCAGCAGCGACCACGGAGGGGCCACTGAAGCTTTCTTT TRBJ1-1 few - TRBV9
CASSRDESFGEQFF TGTGCCAGCAGTCGGGACGAGTCATTTGGGGAGCAGTTCTTC TRBJ2-1 few - TRBV12-3/TRBV12-4
CASSLPGSDHGKNSGNTIYF TGTGCCAGCAGTTTACCGGGGTCCGACCACGGAAAGAACTCTGGAAACACCATATATTTT TRBJ1-3 few - TRBV12-3/TRBV12-4
CSARGLKGSYEQYF TGCAGTGCTAGGGGTCTTAAGGGGTCCTACGAGCAGTACTTC TRBJ2-7 many - TRBV20-1
CAISDLGNEQFF TGTGCCATCAGTGATTTAGGGAATGAGCAGTTCTTC TRBJ2-1 many - TRBV10-3